The text below deals with one TCR beta chain. There is no known antigen for this receptor. Compared with germline, one end of the junction differs, possibly owing to a read error. The library relied on RT-PCR. Sequencing instrument: Illumina HiSeq 2500. TCRdb applied fastp at Q25 and MiXCR to the public reads, then kept only in-frame beta chains. Each record represents a unique CDR3 protein, reported with the most common genes and DNA among its rows. In this sample the table shows under 550,000 distinct CDR3 sequences, 7.6% of which occur a single time. The ten largest clonotypes hold roughly 13% of the sample. The data stem from a study of response to subunit inactivated influenza vaccine (dated by TCRdb to between 2017 and 2018). The study in broad terms: To follow how T cells responded to a trivalent subunit inactivated influenza vaccine, the researchers relied on deep quantitative profiling of the T cell receptor repertoire. The paper's findings and limits, for the study overall: The authors proposed that each seasonal influenza vaccination may bring in only a limited number of new T cells.

The CDR3 numbers 14 residues from cysteine through phenylalanine. Only the CDR3 DNA is retained, 42 bases long and in frame from the first base. From a lookup of the germline V gene, CDR1 and CDR2 are SGHVS and FQNEAQ. The receptor was derived from a man between 50 and 69 years old who received an inactivated influenza vaccine. Donor details come from another sample of the same person, matched by shared clones. The chain was built from TRBV7-8 and TRBJ2-2; D gene: possibly TRBD2, on 7 matching bases. Sequencing used PBMCs from blood, obtained about 23 months after vaccination. The CDR3 region: CAEGGDSNTRELFF. In nucleotide form, the sequence is TGTGCCGAAGGGGGGGACTCAAACACCAGGGAGCTGTTTTTT.